The source of this T cell receptor beta chain is a study of shared clonotypes between healthy human individuals. Whole-study context: Three plates were used per donor for CD4 naive, three for CD4 memory, two for CD8 naive and one for CD8 memory.

This CDR3 spans 14 amino acids. V gave up 5 bases and J gave up 3 bases, with 8 bases separating them. CDR1 is LNHNV, CDR2 YYDKDF, per germline (reference sequence). The repertoire was sequenced with immunoSEQ multiplex PCR; TCRdb's copy has only in-frame clones and lacks some. The sample lists hundreds of thousands of clones; 96% were seen once. The receptor's source is a woman in her twenties or thirties in good health. This chain connects TRBV15 to TRBJ2-6, with D perhaps TRBD1 or TRBD2 (6 bases each). Sample: naive CD4+ T cells sorted from blood. Stated subset: CD45RA+ positively selected. This CDR3 reads CATSGGLGANVLTF. The CDR3 DNA follows: TGTGCCACCAGCGGGGGGCTTGGGGCCAACGTCCTGACTTTC.